This T cell receptor (beta chain) emerged from a study of cytomegalovirus exposure and HLA in healthy donors (dated by TCRdb to between 2016 and 2019). The study in broad terms: According to an earlier analysis of a few hundred of the donors, about 179 million T cells yielded roughly 110 million unique TCR beta sequences and approximately 300 Gb of sequence data. Five DR-DQ haplotypes were handled as single units for association and clustering, since linkage in the cohort was strong. Donor age, sex, ethnicity and CMV serostatus were compiled alongside the repertoire data. To study patterns of TCR occurrence, a later analysis re-analyzed previously published TCR beta repertoires from 550 to 800 donors and added high-resolution HLA genotyping. Every discovery cohort repertoire had been produced on one sequencing platform. The number of donors typed differed by locus, with about 620-630 for A, B, C, DRB1 and DQB1, roughly 550 for DQA1, 600 to 610 for DPA1, and some 440 for DPB1. Genome-wide SNP genotypes for about 65% of the roughly 700 donors were used in a later genetic analysis, which treated that subset as a discovery cohort. Rather than using new phenotypic data, the later analysis identified candidate immune exposures from TCR beta sequences and from how often those sequences occurred across donors. The study combined high-throughput TCR immunosequencing, statistical association of individual TCRs with disease status, and machine learning to predict cytomegalovirus infection status. Across 300 to 400 genotyped donors of the cohort, an average of approximately 240,000 unique TCR beta nucleotide sequences per donor were sequenced, and roughly a sixth of those sequences were non-productive. An earlier analysis of a few hundred of the donors applied high-throughput TCR beta sequencing to assess whether each TCR beta V gene segment acted as functional or pseudogenic. The aim of the study was to test whether cataloging public T cell receptors could identify signatures of past pathogen exposure. An early release covering more than 500 HLA-typed donors comprised about 300 gigabases of sequencing data and around 86 million unique TCR sequences. Using immunosequencing, the study profiled T cell repertoires from 666 subjects and related those repertoires to cytomegalovirus serostatus. The genetic ancestry cluster associated with self-reported Caucasian donors included over 65% of the approximately 410 genotyped donors. HLA typing included class I and class II loci at four-digit resolution. In addition to the first cohort of roughly 700 subjects, a separate validation cohort of approximately 130 different subjects was used.

The cohort consisted of some 670 healthy bone marrow donors. Cohort members were all nominally healthy when sampled, although unrecorded immune exposures were likely present. The donor was CMV seronegative and was included in the group of several hundred seronegative cohort members. A peripheral blood sample was collected from each donor, and TCR beta sequencing was performed on peripheral blood mononuclear cells. Genomic DNA extraction from the blood cell samples was performed with the Qiagen DNeasy Blood Extraction Kit. Libraries were constructed by the immunoSEQ multiplex PCR assay. A mixture of 60 forward primers for TCR Vbeta segments and 13 reverse primers for TCR Jbeta segments was used in the multiplex PCR. The CDR3 region of rearranged TCR beta genes was amplified from genomic DNA by a multiplex PCR assay. Amplified TCR beta libraries were sequenced as 87-base-pair reads on the Illumina HiSeq System. On the study's bioinformatics: A later analysis counted around 72 million unique TCR beta chains across the 690 or so repertoires, and approximately 11 million of these chains were shared by at least two donors. To remove PCR and sequencing errors, raw reads were error-corrected and collapsed into unique sequences using a nearest-neighbor algorithm that merged closely related sequences. V, D and J gene segments were assigned by aligning CDR3 sequences to IMGT reference sequences. For a sequence to be retained, a match of at least six nucleotides was required to both a V gene segment and a J gene segment. Rearrangements were called productive when the CDR3 lacked stop codons and stayed in frame with V and J; all others were non-productive. Following IMGT convention, CDR3 was defined as the stretch from the second conserved V-encoded cysteine up to the conserved J-encoded phenylalanine. The earlier analysis of roughly 590 of the donors excluded any sequence lacking an unambiguous match to a single V gene segment. In an earlier analysis of approximately 610 of the donors, V segments were called functional above 56.7% productive rearrangements and were called segregating when the between-donor standard deviation exceeded 5%. A statistical classification framework was built for diagnosing cytomegalovirus status from the catalog of TCR beta chain sequences. A later analysis assigned V and J genes by comparing TCR nucleotide sequences with IMGT/GENE-DB human TR gene sequences. The TCRdist pipeline was used in a later analysis to assign CDR3 sequences and most-parsimonious VDJ recombination scenarios. A later analysis defined each TCR beta chain by its CDR3 amino acid sequence plus V-gene family, and excluded reads lacking a unique V-gene family. To address suspected cross-contamination and a sequencing artifact, a later analysis removed approximately 600 highly shared, low-generation-probability nucleotide sequences. In a later analysis, a clonal expansion index for each public chain was calculated from normalized within-repertoire ranks of inferred template counts. In a later analysis, generation probabilities were computed with a VDJ recombination model fitted to out-of-frame rearrangements, and the resulting probabilities were checked against IGoR. Hypergeometric tests were used in a later analysis to score TCR-TCR, TCR-HLA and TCR-CMV co-occurrence, with a repertoire-size bias correction applied to the TCR pairs. A later analysis estimated false discovery rates by permuting HLA or CMV assignments 20 times. In a later analysis, co-occurring TCRs were grouped with DBSCAN, and TCRdist sequence similarity was added when clustering was performed within HLA-allele-positive subsets. Repertoires with fewer than 30,000 or more than 120,000 public chains were left out of co-occurrence clustering, as were several repertoires with anomalous nucleotide sharing. Imported from immuneACCESS, the table was reduced by TCRdb to in-frame sequences with V and J called. These copies leave out some clones; in studies compared against another copy, an unresolved V gene accounts for under half, and the cause of the remainder is not known. V and J calls and clone size come straight from that table; D and trimming were deduced from the DNA. The table for this sample lists nearly 110,000 clones; roughly 80% of them were counted only once. Of the sample, 2% to 2.5% falls within the top ten clones.

In the case of this clone: Its antigen is not yet known. Within one base of it there is no much larger clone, and no base qualities were kept.

Per the germline V gene, SGHAT is the CDR1 and FQNNGV is the CDR2. A distance of 3 bases separates the germline ends of V and J, which lose 3 bases and 0 bases respectively. The CDR3 runs 13 residues from the cysteine to the phenylalanine. Only the CDR3 part of the read is kept: 39 bases, read in frame from the first base. Study-wide findings and limitations: According to the authors, the approach could potentially be generalized to other disease states and immunological phenotypes. In a later analysis, the rate of TCR association differed among HLA loci, with DRB1 alleles having the most associated TCRs and HLA-C alleles having the fewest. Some IMGT-functional V segments, including TRBV6-2 and TRBV6-3, could not be told apart with the 87-base-pair reads, so those segments were excluded. In a later analysis, some 18,000 TCR beta sequences were associated with specific HLA alleles at a false discovery rate of 0.05. V-gene and J-gene trimming of TCR beta chains was associated with a missense DCLRE1C variant in a later genetic analysis, and the association was replicated in an independent cohort. The sequencing pipeline was judged likely to have produced a cluster of highly shared sequence variants as a technical artifact. A further reported finding was that TCR beta sequences accurately predicted the HLA-A and HLA-B alleles for most subjects in the first cohort. Across donors, most TCR sequences were observed very rarely, whereas some public TCRs were present in many individuals. HLA typing was unavailable for some donors at each locus, so association tests used only the typed subset. According to a later genetic analysis, donors in an Asian-associated ancestry cluster had fewer N-insertions in productive TCRs than the approximately 630-donor mean. The study gave a list of over 150 TCR beta chains associated with cytomegalovirus. An earlier analysis of around 500 of the donors showed that most TCR beta V segments appeared in productive rearrangements either about 87% or about 30% of the time, which broadly matched IMGT annotations. Assigning TCR associations to individual alleles was difficult when HLA alleles, especially DR and DQ, strongly co-occurred. A later analysis found that most CMV-associated TCR beta chains appeared HLA-restricted, with HLA associations seemingly driven largely by CMV exposure. According to a later analysis, parvovirus B19, influenza, CMV and Epstein-Barr virus appeared linked to several top co-occurrence clusters. Compared with equally common non-associated chains, HLA-associated TCR beta chains in a later analysis were more clonally expanded and had lower generation probabilities. Cytomegalovirus status was reported to be diagnosed by the classifier with high specificity and sensitivity in both the original and validation cohorts. In vitro tests confirmed that a few of the cytomegalovirus-associated TCR beta chains recognize cytomegalovirus antigens. The presence/absence analyses assumed that sequencing depth was roughly uniform across donors, and that assumption may not be true. In this cohort, only TCR beta chains were sequenced, and detectable features were limited by the absence of alpha or paired-chain data. The earlier analysis of some 560 of the donors excluded about 16 rarely observed V segments, including chromosome 9 orphons, because counts were too low. The only immune exposure information available for the cohort was CMV serostatus. Correlated functional status among segregating V segments might be attributable to linkage disequilibrium, but an unknown experimental factor could not be ruled out.

The chain is encoded by TRBV11-2 joined to TRBJ1-5; too little of a D gene remains to name it. The receptor was isolated from a man aged 25 to 40 in good health and CMV-seronegative. Sequenced sample: PBMCs. The DNA sequence is as follows: TGTGCCAGCAGCTTTAATAGCAATCAGCCCCAGCATTTT. Protein translation: CASSFNSNQPQHF.